This T cell receptor (beta chain) is from a study of cytomegalovirus exposure and HLA in healthy donors. This clone was counted only a few times. Antigen: not known. The germline CDR1 and CDR2 sequences are GTSNPN and SVGIG (reference sequence). V dropped 1 base and J dropped 6 bases, with 7 bases sitting between them. The CDR3 spans 12 residues. The PCR made use of 60 Vbeta and 13 Jbeta primers. The table came from immunoSEQ multiplex PCR; TCRdb's copy has only in-frame clones and leaves some out. The sample shows about 160,000 clones, 71% of them seen only once. General observations from the study: Accurate prediction of HLA-A and HLA-B alleles (for most subjects) was reportedly achieved from TCR beta sequences.

This TCR was sampled from a woman aged 25 to 39 in good health and CMV-seronegative. Sequencing was carried out using PBMCs. The chain joins TRBV30 to TRBJ2-1; no clear D gene. This CDR3 is CAWSANFNEQFF. In DNA form, the CDR3 reads TGTGCCTGGAGTGCCAACTTCAATGAGCAGTTCTTC.